This T cell receptor (beta chain) was sequenced during a study of identical twins. Study-wide results and caveats: Clonotypes of the beta chain that were abundant in cord blood carried fewer insertions (memory repertoires showed none).

The sample holds many counts of this clonotype. Its antigen is unknown. The donors were all healthy and Caucasian. TCRdb re-analysed the 5' RACE reads in MiXCR, keeping a single row per CDR3 protein. Here the sample spans 200,000 to 250,000 distinct CDR3 sequences, 7.5% being singletons. The length of the CDR3 is 16 residues. With 4 bases clipped from V and 7 bases from J, the junction kept 10 bases outside the gene matches. Germline assignment: CDR1 SGHRS and CDR2 YFSETQ. These sequences were also reported in another study, on yellow fever vaccine responses in identical twins.

The sequenced material came from memory (CD45RO+) T cells sorted from blood. The origin of this receptor is a young woman in good health. This chain connects TRBV5-1 to TRBJ1-6, with 8 nucleotides matching TRBD1. Written as DNA, the CDR3 is TGCGCCAGCAGCCAAACGTGGACAGGGAAGAATTCACCCCTCCACTTT. This sequence encodes CASSQTWTGKNSPLHF. Filled out from reference TRBV5-1 and TRBJ1-6, the complete variable domain reads KAGVTQTPRYLIKTRGQQVTLSCSPISGHRSVSWYQQTPGQGLQFLFEYFSETQRNKGNFPGRFSGRQFSNSRSEMNVSTLELGDSALYLCASSQTWTGKNSPLHFGNGTRLTVT.